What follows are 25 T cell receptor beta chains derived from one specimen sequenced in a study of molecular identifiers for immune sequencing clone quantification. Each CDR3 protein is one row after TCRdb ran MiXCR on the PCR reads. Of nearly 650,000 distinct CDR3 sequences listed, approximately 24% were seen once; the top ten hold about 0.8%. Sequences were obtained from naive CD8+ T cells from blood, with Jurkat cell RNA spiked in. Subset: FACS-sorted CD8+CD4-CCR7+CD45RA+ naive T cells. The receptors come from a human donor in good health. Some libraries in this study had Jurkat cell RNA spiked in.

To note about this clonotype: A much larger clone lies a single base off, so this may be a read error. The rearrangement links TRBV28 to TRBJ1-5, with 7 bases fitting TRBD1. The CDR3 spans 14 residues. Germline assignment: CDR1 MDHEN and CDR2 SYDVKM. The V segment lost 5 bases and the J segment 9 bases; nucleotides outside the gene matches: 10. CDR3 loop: CASSPDRVDLPQHF. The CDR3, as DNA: TGTGCCAGCAGTCCAGACAGGGTTGATCTGCCCCAGCATTTT.

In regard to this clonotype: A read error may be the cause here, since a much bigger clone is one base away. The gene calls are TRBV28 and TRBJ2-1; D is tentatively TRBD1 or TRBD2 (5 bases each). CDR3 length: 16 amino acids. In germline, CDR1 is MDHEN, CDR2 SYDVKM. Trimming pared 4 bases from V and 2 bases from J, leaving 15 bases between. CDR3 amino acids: CASSSRDGSTYNEQFF. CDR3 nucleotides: TGTGCCAGCAGTTCCCGGGACGGCTCTACCTACAATGAGCAGTTCTTC.

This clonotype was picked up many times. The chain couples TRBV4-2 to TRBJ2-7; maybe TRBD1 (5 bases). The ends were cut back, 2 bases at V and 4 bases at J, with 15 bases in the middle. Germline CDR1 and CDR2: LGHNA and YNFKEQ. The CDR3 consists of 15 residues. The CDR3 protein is CASSQQGSARYEQYF. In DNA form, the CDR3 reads TGTGCCAGCAGCCAACAGGGATCCGCCCGATACGAGCAGTACTTC.

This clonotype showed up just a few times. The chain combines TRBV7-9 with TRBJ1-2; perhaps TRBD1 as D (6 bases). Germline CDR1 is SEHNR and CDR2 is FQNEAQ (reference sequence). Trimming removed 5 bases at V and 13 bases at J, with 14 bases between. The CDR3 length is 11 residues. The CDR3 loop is CASSTTGNSTF. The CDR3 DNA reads TGTGCCAGCAGCACGACAGGAAACTCCACCTTC.

CDR3 nucleotides: TGTGCCAGCCCCCCGATTGCAGCGCAAGAGACCCAGTACTTC. As protein: CASPPIAAQETQYF. V is TRBV2 and J is TRBJ2-5; D not resolved. The CDR3 contains 14 residues. Germline lookup yields CDR1 SNHLY and CDR2 FYNNEI. Trimming removed 8 bases from V and 2 bases from J, with 15 bases in between.

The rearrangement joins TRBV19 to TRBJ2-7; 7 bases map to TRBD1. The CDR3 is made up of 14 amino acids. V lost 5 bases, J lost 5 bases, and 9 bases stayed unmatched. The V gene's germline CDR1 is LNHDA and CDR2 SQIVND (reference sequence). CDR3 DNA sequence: TGTGCCAGTAGTCCTCTTGGACAGGTGGACGAGCAGTACTTC. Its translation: CASSPLGQVDEQYF.

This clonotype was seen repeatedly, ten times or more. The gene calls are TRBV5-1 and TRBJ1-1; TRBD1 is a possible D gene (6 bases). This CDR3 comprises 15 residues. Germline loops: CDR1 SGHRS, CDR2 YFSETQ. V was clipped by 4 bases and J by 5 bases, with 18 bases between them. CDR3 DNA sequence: TGCGCCAGCAGCCTAAACGGACCCACAGGGACTGAAGCTTTCTTT. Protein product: CASSLNGPTGTEAFF.

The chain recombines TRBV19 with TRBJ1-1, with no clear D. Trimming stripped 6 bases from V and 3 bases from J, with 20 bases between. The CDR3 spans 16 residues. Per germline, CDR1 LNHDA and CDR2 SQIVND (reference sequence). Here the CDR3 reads CASSPPMAGSHTEAFF. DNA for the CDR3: TGTGCCAGTAGCCCGCCGATGGCGGGGTCTCACACTGAAGCTTTCTTT.

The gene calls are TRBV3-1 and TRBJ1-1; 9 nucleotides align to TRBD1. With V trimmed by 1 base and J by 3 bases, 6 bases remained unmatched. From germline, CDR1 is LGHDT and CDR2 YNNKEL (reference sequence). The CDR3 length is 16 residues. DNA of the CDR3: TGTGCCAGCAGCCAAGTCGGGACAGGGTATGACACTGAAGCTTTCTTT. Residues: CASSQVGTGYDTEAFF.

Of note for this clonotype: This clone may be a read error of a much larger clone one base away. CDR3 sequence reads: CASGLERSRDRNTIYF. CDR3 sequence (DNA): TGTGCCAGCGGCTTAGAGCGCAGTCGTGATAGAAACACCATATATTTT. The chain joins TRBV7-4 to TRBJ1-3; D not certain. Germline-derived CDR1 and CDR2 are SGHVT and SQSDAQ. This CDR3 region has 16 residues.

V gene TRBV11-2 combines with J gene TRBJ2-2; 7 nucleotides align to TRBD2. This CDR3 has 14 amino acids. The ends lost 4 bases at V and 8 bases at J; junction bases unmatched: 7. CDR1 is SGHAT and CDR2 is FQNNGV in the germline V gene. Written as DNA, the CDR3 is TGTGCCAGCAGCTGGGACTACCCCCCGGGGGAGCTGTTTTTT. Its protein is CASSWDYPPGELFF.

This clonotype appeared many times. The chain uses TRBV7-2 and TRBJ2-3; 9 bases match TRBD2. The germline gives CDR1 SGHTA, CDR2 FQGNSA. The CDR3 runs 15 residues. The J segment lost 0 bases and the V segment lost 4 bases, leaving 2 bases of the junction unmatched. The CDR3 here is CASSSLAGSTDTQYF. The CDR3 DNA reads TGTGCCAGCAGCTCTCTAGCGGGGAGCACAGATACGCAGTATTTT.

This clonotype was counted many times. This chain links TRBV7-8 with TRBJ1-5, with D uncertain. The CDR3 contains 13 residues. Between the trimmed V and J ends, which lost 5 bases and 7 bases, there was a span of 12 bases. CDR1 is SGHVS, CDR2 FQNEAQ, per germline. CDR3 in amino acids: CASSDPIGQPQHF. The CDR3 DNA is TGTGCCAGCAGCGACCCCATAGGCCAGCCCCAGCATTTT.

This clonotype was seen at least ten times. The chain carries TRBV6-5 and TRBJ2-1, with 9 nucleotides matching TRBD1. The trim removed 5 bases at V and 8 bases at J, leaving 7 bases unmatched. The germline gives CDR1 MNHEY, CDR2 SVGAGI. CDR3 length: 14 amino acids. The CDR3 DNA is TGTGCCAGCAGTGCCGGGACAGGGAGGTATGAGCAGTTCTTC. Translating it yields CASSAGTGRYEQFF.

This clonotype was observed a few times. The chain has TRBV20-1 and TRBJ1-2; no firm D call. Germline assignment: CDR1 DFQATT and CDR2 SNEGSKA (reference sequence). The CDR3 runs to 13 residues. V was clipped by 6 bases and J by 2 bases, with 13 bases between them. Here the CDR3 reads CSAVEAGNYGYTF. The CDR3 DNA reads TGCAGTGCCGTAGAGGCCGGGAACTATGGCTACACCTTC.

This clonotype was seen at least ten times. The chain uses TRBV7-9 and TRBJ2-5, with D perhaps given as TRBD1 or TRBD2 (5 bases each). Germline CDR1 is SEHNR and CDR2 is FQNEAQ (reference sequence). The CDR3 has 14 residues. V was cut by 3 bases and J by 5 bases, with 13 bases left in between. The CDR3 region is CASSFNRDDETQYF. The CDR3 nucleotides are TGTGCCAGCAGCTTTAATCGGGACGATGAGACCCAGTACTTC.

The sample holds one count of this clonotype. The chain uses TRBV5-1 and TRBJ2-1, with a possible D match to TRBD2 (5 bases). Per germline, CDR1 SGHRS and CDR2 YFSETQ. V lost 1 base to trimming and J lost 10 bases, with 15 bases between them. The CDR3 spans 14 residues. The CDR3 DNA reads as TGCGCCAGCAGCTTGTCCGGGGTCCTCGCGGAGCAGTTCTTC. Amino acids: CASSLSGVLAEQFF.

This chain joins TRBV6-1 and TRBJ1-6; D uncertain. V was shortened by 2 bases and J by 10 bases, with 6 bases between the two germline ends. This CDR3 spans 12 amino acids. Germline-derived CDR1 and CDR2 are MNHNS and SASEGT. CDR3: CASSEPTSPLHF. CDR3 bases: TGTGCCAGCAGTGAACCTACATCACCCCTCCACTTT.

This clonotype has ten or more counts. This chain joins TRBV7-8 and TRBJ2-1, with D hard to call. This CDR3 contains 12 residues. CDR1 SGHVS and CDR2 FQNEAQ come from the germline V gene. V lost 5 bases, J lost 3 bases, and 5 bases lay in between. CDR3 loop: CASSPNYNEQFF. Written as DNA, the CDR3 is TGTGCCAGCAGCCCCAACTACAATGAGCAGTTCTTC. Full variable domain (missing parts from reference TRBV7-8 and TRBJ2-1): GAGVSQSPRYKVAKRGQDVALRCDPISGHVSLFWYQQALGQGPEFLTYFQNEAQLDKSGLPSDRFFAERPEGSVSTLKIQRTQQEDSAVYLCASSPNYNEQFFGPGTRLTVL.

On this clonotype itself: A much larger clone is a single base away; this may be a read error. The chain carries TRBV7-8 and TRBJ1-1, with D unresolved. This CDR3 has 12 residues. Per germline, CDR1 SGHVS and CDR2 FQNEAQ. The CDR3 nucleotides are TGTGCCAGCAGCGAGGTCGTGACTGGAGCTTTCTTT. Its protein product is CASSEVVTGAFF.

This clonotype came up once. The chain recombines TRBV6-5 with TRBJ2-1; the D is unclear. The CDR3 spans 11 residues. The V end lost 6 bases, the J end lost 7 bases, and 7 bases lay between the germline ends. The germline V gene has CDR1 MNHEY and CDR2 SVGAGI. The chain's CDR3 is CASSEVNEQFF. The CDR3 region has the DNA TGTGCCAGCAGCGAGGTGAATGAGCAGTTCTTC.

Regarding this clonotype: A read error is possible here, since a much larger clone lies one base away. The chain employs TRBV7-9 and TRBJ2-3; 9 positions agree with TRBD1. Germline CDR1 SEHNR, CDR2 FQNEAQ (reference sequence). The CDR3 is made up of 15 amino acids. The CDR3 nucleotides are TGTGCCAGCAGCGCCGGACAGGGGACGGCAGATATGCAGTATTTT. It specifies CASSAGQGTADMQYF.

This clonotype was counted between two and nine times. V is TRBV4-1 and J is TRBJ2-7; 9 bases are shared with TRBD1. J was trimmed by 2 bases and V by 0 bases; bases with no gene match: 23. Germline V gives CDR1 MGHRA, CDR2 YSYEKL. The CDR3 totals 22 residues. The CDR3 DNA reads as TGCGCCAGCAGCCAAGATACCCCCAGTGGAAGTCCGGGACAGGGCTTCACCTACGAGCAGTACTTC. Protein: CASSQDTPSGSPGQGFTYEQYF.

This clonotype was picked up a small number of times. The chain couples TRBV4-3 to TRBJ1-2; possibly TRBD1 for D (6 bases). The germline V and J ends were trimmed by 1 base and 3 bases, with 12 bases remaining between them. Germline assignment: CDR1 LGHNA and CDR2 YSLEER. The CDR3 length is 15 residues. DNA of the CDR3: TGCGCCAGCAGCCAAGCTTACGGACAGTACTATGGCTACACCTTC. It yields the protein CASSQAYGQYYGYTF.

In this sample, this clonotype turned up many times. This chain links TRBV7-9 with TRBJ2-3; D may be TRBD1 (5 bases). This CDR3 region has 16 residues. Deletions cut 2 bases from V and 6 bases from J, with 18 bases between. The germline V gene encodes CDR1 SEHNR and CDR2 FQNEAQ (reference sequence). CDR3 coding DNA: TGTGCCAGCAGCTTACCCTACAAGGACATCAAGGATACGCAGTATTTT. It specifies CASSLPYKDIKDTQYF.